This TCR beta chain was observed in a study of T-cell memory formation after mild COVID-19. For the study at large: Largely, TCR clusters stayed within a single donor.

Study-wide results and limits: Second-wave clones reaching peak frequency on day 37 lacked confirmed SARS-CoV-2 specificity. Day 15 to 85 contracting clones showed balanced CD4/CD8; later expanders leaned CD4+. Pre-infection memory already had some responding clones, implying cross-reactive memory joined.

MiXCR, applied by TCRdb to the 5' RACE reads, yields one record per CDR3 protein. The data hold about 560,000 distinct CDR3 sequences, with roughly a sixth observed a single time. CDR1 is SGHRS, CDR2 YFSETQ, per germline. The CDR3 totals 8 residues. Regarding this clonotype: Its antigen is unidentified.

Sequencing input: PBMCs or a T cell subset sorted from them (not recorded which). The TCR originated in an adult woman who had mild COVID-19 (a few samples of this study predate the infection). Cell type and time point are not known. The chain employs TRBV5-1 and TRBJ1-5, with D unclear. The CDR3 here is CVRGPQHF. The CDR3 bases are TGCGTTCGGGGGCCCCAGCATTTT.